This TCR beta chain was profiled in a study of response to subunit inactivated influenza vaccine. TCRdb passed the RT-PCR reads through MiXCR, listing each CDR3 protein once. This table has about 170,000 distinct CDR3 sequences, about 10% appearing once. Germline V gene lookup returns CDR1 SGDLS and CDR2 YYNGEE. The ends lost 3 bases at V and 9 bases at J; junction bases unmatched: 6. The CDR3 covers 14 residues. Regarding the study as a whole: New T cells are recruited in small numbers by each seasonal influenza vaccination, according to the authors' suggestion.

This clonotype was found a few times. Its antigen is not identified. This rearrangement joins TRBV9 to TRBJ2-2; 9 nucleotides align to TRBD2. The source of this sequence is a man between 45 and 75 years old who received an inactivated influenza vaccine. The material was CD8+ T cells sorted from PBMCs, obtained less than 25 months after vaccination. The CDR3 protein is CASSGIAGARELFF. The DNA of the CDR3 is TGTGCCAGCAGCGGTATAGCGGGGGCCCGGGAGCTGTTTTTT.